This note documents a single T cell receptor (beta chain) sequence. Here immunoSEQ multiplex PCR was the method, and the copy in TCRdb shows in-frame clones only, minus some. The sample has a few hundred thousand clones; around 85% are singletons. The germline gives CDR1 MNHEY, CDR2 SVGAGI. The CDR3 spans 12 residues. J was trimmed by 12 bases and V by 4 bases; bases with no gene match: 2. The data were taken from a study of blood T cell repertoires in COVID-19. The sample was PBMCs or T cells enriched from blood (not recorded which). J is TRBJ1-4 and V is TRBV6-5; 10 bases are shared with TRBD1. This sequence originates from a woman aged 25 to 39 who had recovered from COVID-19. DNA of the CDR3: TGTGCCAGCAGTTCGGGGACAGGGGAACTGTTTTTT. This translates into CASSSGTGELFF.